This is a list of T cell receptor beta chains from one sample in a study of blood T cell repertoires in COVID-19. Here immunoSEQ multiplex PCR was the method, and the copy in TCRdb shows in-frame clones only, minus some. The sample consists of over 130,000 clones, roughly 82% of them appearing once. Sequencing was done on a sample of peripheral blood. These TCRs come from a man in his 70s with acute or convalescent COVID-19. CDR3s include the opening cysteine and the closing phenylalanine or tryptophan. The D gene is left open where the match is weak. A clone size is listed for some rows: how often the clone was seen (once, few, many), or a class if it is expanded.

D gene	V gene	J gene	clone size	CDR3 DNA	CDR3 protein
.	TRBV5-5	TRBJ2-7	.	TGTGCCAGCAGCTTGGGCGGAGGTTACGAGCAGTACTTC	CASSLGGGYEQYF
.	TRBV5-4	TRBJ2-6	.	TGTGCCAGCAGCCCGGGGGGCTACGCTGGGGCCAACGTCCTGACTTTC	CASSPGGYAGANVLTF
TRBD2	TRBV11-2	TRBJ2-3	.	TGTGCCAGCAGCCCCCGACTAGCGGGAGGCTATACAGATACGCAGTATTTT	CASSPRLAGGYTDTQYF
TRBD1	TRBV5-4	TRBJ1-2	.	TGTGCCAGCAGCACCTACAGGGGTGACTATGGCTACACCTTC	CASSTYRGDYGYTF
TRBD1	TRBV7-9	TRBJ1-6	.	TGTGCCAGCACCCTCTGGGGACAGAGCTCCTATAATTCACCCCTCCACTTT	CASTLWGQSSYNSPLHF
TRBD1	TRBV5-1	TRBJ2-7	.	TGCGCCAGCAGCTTGGTTGGTTTACAGGGGTCTACCTACGAGCAGTACTTC	CASSLVGLQGSTYEQYF
.	TRBV14	TRBJ2-5	.	TGTGCCAGCAGCCAAGATCTAGCCCGGGGGGAGACCCAGTACTTC	CASSQDLARGETQYF
.	TRBV5-4	TRBJ2-6	.	TGTGCCAGCAGCTTGGGGGCACCTGGGGCCAACGTCCTGACTTTC	CASSLGAPGANVLTF
TRBD1	TRBV5-1	TRBJ2-2	.	TGCGCCAGCAGCCACCCCGGGACAGGGGTTGCCGGGGAGCTGTTTTTT	CASSHPGTGVAGELFF
TRBD2	TRBV7-6	TRBJ2-3	few	TGTGCCAGCAGCTTAGCTTGGGGGAGGGATGGTAGTAGCACAGATACGCAGTATTTT	CASSLAWGRDGSSTDTQYF
.	TRBV7-8	TRBJ1-2	.	TGTGCCAGCAGCTCTATTCTCACGGGAGGCTACACCTTC	CASSSILTGGYTF
.	TRBV19	TRBJ1-1	.	TGTGCCAGTAGTATCGGGAGGGACACTGAAGCTTTCTTT	CASSIGRDTEAFF
TRBD2	TRBV18	TRBJ2-5	once	TGTGCCAGCTCACCGACAGTAGCGGGAGGTCCAAGCGGGACCCAGTACTTC	CASSPTVAGGPSGTQYF